This T cell receptor beta chain was retrieved from a study of CD8 T cells in ankylosing spondylitis. General study points: Enrichment of disease-linked clones was reportedly significant in matched ankylosing spondylitis synovial fluid. Both synovial fluid and blood in reactive arthritis had previously been reported to carry some motif variants.

This CDR3 contains 15 residues. With V trimmed by 1 base and J by 6 bases, 2 bases remained unmatched. Germline V gene sequence: CDR1 SEHNR, CDR2 FQNEAQ (reference sequence). This clonotype appeared a few times. The target antigen is unknown. Each CDR3 protein is one row after TCRdb ran MiXCR on the 5' RACE reads. The repertoire has approximately 350,000 distinct CDR3 sequences, 20% to 25% of them found once; the top ten carry about an eighth. The sequenced material came from blood, either unsorted or a sorted T cell fraction (not recorded which). This receptor was identified in a male donor with ankylosing spondylitis or in good health (not recorded which). V usage is TRBV7-9 and J usage is TRBJ2-1, with 11 bases lining up with TRBD2. Here the CDR3 reads CASSLGLAGPNEQFF. The CDR3, as DNA: TGTGCCAGCAGCTTAGGACTAGCGGGGCCCAATGAGCAGTTCTTC.